The TCR beta chain described here comes from a study of tumor and adjacent non-tumor tissue in lung cancer (dated by TCRdb to between 2017 and 2018). Background on the whole study: Patients with adenocarcinoma (approximately 11), squamous cell carcinoma (2) and small cell lung cancer (1) were included in the cohort. The study compared bulk TCRbeta repertoires between lung tumor tissue and matched distant non-tumor lung tissue from approximately 14 lung cancer patients. Around 30 paired specimens, one tumor and one normal lung sample per patient, were profiled by TCRbeta CDR3 sequencing. The roughly 15 enrolled patients, of whom around ten were men and 5 were women, were aged 31 to 76 years and were diagnosed with TNM stage I to III disease. Sequencing produced 100 million to 150 million productive TCRbeta reads in total, an average of about 4 million reads per sample.

Libraries were constructed by multiplex PCR. Sequenced using an Illumina HiSeq 2500. Following protocols modified from ARM-PCR, the researchers constructed TCRbeta libraries through three rounds of nested PCR with primers (Table S4). PCR products of 200-500 bp were gel-excised and purified with the QIAquick gel extraction kit before sequencing. Per the authors' processing: Trimmomatic was used to clean the reads, FLASH was used to merge the reads into complete CDR3 sequences, and MiTCR was used to assign the reads to V(D)J germline segments. Clonal diversity was calculated as the inverse Simpson's index using VDJtools. In-frame sequences lacking a premature stop codon were counted as productive reads. TCRdb reprocessing: public reads trimmed at Q25 with fastp, clones called with MiXCR, in-frame beta chains kept. Duplicate CDR3 protein sequences are folded into a single record with the most common DNA and genes. It is TCRdb's table, rather than the study itself, that gives the V and J calls and clone size. This sample gives 89,000 or so distinct CDR3 sequences in total; roughly three fifths of them show up just once. Of the sample, roughly 15% is held by the ten largest clones.

RNA was isolated from bulk unsorted tissue, and RNA quality was assessed with a NanoDrop ND-1000 and an Agilent 2100. Newly diagnosed lung cancer patients without prior chemotherapy who had been admitted for thoracic surgery in China between August and November 2014 were enrolled as donors. The study excluded patients who had received radiotherapy or chemotherapy before or who had another cancer at the same time. Pieces of surgical tissue measuring about 1-2.1 cm3 were kept in RNAlater solution and held at -80 degrees C until needed. Comments on this clonotype: No antigen is known for it. A much larger clone sits a single nucleotide away, making a read error possible.

V and J are truncated by 5 bases and 1 base respectively, leaving an intervening sequence of 17 bases. Looking up the germline V gene yields CDR1 KGHDR and CDR2 SFDVKD. CDR3 length: 17 amino acids, cysteine to phenylalanine. Kept here is only the CDR3 DNA, which spans 51 bases and is read in frame from base 1. General study outcomes and caveats: With only about 16 patients in the cohort, the authors noted that larger samples and more detailed clinical data are needed. Neither the sequencing platform nor unique molecular identifiers are mentioned in the methods. The top 100 clones made up a significantly larger cumulative share of the repertoire in normal lung than in tumor tissue. TCR diversity was significantly higher in younger patients, and greater tumor TCR diversity was associated with shorter overall survival and shorter disease-free survival. Tumor tissue showed significantly higher TCR diversity (inverse Simpson) than normal lung tissue, at 431.37 vs 166.20 (P = 0.0075, Mann-Whitney U test). Peripheral blood was not sequenced, so blood TCRbeta repertoires in these lung cancer patients were not examined.

The clonotype comes from an older man with non-small cell lung cancer. The sequence joins TRBV24-1 to TRBJ2-1, with no confidently assigned D gene. The material sequenced was lung tumor tissue. The CDR3 amino acid sequence is: CATSVVLGSSSYNEQFF. At the DNA level, the sequence is TGTGCCACCAGTGTTGTCCTGGGGTCTAGTTCCTACAATGAGCAGTTCTTC.